Each of the 30 T cell receptor beta chains below was sequenced from the same sample in a study of control samples from healthy donors and cancer patients. Assay used: immunoSEQ multiplex PCR; TCRdb lists only in-frame clones, some missing. The sample shows roughly 150,000 clones, around 90% of them seen only once. Sequencing used blood. The receptors were gathered from a man younger than 30 in good health.

The genes are TRBV11-2 and TRBJ2-5, with TRBD2 as a possible D gene (6 bases). Trimming shortened V by 6 bases and J by 7 bases, and 12 bases separated the two germline ends. Germline CDR1 SGHAT, CDR2 FQNNGV. The CDR3 sequence is 12 residues long. The CDR3 reads CASSQDGGTQYF. The DNA for the CDR3 is TGTGCCAGCAGTCAAGACGGGGGGACCCAGTACTTC.

This sequence joins TRBV29-1 and TRBJ1-2; 7 bases are shared with TRBD1. With 0 bases clipped from V and 5 bases from J, the junction kept 9 bases outside the gene matches. This CDR3 is 15 amino acids long. From germline, CDR1 is SQVTM and CDR2 ANQGSEA. DNA for the CDR3: TGCAGCGTTGAAGATCGGGCAGGGGGAAGATATGGCTACACCTTC. Encoded protein: CSVEDRAGGRYGYTF.

Regarding this clone: This sample also contains other DNA sequences that code for the same CDR3. The chain recombines TRBV20-1 with TRBJ2-7, with 7 bases matching TRBD1. The germline V gene has CDR1 DFQATT and CDR2 SNEGSKA (reference sequence). The V and J ends lost 5 bases and 3 bases, in that order; junction bases with no gene match: 1. This CDR3 contains 11 residues. The CDR3 loop reads CSAGQVYEQYF. CDR3 in DNA: TGCAGTGCTGGACAGGTCTACGAGCAGTACTTC.

The chain combines TRBV28 with TRBJ1-5, with D possibly TRBD1 on 6 matching bases. The ends were cut back, 3 bases at V and 5 bases at J, with 17 bases in the middle. CDR3 length: 16 amino acids. The germline gives CDR1 MDHEN, CDR2 SYDVKM. In DNA, the CDR3 is TGTGCCAGCAGTTTCCCGATCCCGACAGGAGATCAGCCCCAGCATTTT. Translating it yields CASSFPIPTGDQPQHF.

This chain uses TRBV5-1 with TRBJ2-7; 15 positions agree with TRBD2. The length of the CDR3 is 17 residues. The germline CDR1 and CDR2 sequences are SGHRS and YFSETQ. Trimming took 4 bases from V and 3 from J; bases not matched to a gene: 8. The CDR3 loop reads CASSPGLAGGIFYEQYF. CDR3 nucleotides: TGCGCCAGCAGCCCCGGACTAGCGGGGGGGATCTTCTACGAGCAGTACTTC.

The chain links TRBV6-4 to TRBJ2-3; D tentatively fits TRBD1 or TRBD2 (5 bases each). Germline-derived CDR1 and CDR2 are MRHNA and SNTAGT. V was cut by 8 bases and J by 3 bases, with 15 bases left in between. CDR3 size: 14 residues. The CDR3 loop is CASRPDGATDTQYF. The DNA of the CDR3 is TGTGCCAGCCGCCCGGACGGGGCTACAGATACGCAGTATTTT.

CDR3 amino acids: CASSTLMNTEAFF. The CDR3 DNA sequence: TGTGCCAGCAGTACTCTAATGAACACTGAAGCTTTCTTT. The V gene is TRBV6-2 or TRBV6-3, the J gene TRBJ1-1; D unclear. The CDR3 consists of 13 residues. Deletions cut 5 bases from V and 0 bases from J, with 7 bases between. Germline V lookup: CDR1 MNHEY, CDR2 SVGEGT.

V usage is TRBV3-1 (or the pseudogene TRBV3-2) and J usage is TRBJ2-1; 7 positions match TRBD2. V gave up 11 bases and J gave up 2 bases; unmatched junction bases: 9. From germline, CDR1 is LGHDT and CDR2 YNNKEL (reference sequence). There are 14 residues in the CDR3. CDR3 protein: CAPPGRGTYNEQFF. CDR3 DNA sequence: TGTGCCCCCCCGGGGAGGGGAACCTACAATGAGCAGTTCTTC.

The gene calls are TRBV6-6 and TRBJ1-2, with D possibly being TRBD1 (5 bases). In germline, CDR1 is MNHNY, CDR2 SVGAGI (reference sequence). The V end lost 3 bases, the J end lost 7 bases, and 18 bases lay between the germline ends. This CDR3 comprises 15 residues. The CDR3 DNA reads TGTGCCAGCAGTTATGGGGGGACCAAGAGCCTTGGCTACACCTTC. Its translation: CASSYGGTKSLGYTF.

This clone was detected a few times. The chain employs TRBV19 and TRBJ1-3; a possible D gene is TRBD1 (5 bases). Germline CDR1 and CDR2: LNHDA and SQIVND (reference sequence). V was clipped by 7 bases and J by 4 bases, with 20 bases between them. This CDR3 contains 16 residues. The CDR3 DNA sequence: TGTGCCAGTACGGGGCAGGCACGTCTCTCCGGAAACACCATATATTTT. Translation gives CASTGQARLSGNTIYF.

The chain has TRBV14 and TRBJ1-2; D is ambiguous. The CDR3 loop spans 13 amino acids. V was clipped by 4 bases and J by 4 bases, with 10 bases between them. Germline loops: CDR1 SGHDN, CDR2 FVKESK. The CDR3 bases are TGTGCCAGCAGCCTGCCCAGATTCTATGGCTACACCTTC. It encodes CASSLPRFYGYTF.

This chain links TRBV6-2 or TRBV6-3 with TRBJ1-1; D is unresolved. The length of the CDR3 is 12 residues. Germline CDR1 reads MNHEY; CDR2 reads SVGEGT. The V and J ends lost 3 bases and 4 bases respectively, with 6 bases between them. CDR3 sequence reads: CASSYRATEAFF. For the CDR3, the DNA is TGTGCCAGCAGTTATAGGGCCACTGAAGCTTTCTTT.

The chain recombines TRBV6-2 or TRBV6-3 with TRBJ2-2; the match to TRBD2 covers 9 bases. Germline V gives CDR1 MNHEY, CDR2 SVGEGT. This CDR3 has 15 residues. The J segment lost 5 bases and the V segment lost 1 base, leaving 2 bases of the junction unmatched. The CDR3 DNA reads TGTGCCAGCAGTTACTGGCTAGCGGGGACCGGGGAGCTGTTTTTT. Protein sequence: CASSYWLAGTGELFF.

The rearrangement links TRBV5-6 to TRBJ2-7; the match to TRBD1 covers 10 bases. The CDR3 has 14 residues. Losses at the gene ends were 4 bases for V and 2 bases for J; bases not matched to a gene: 3. Looked up from germline, CDR1 is SGHDT and CDR2 is YYEEEE. CDR3 sequence (DNA): TGTGCCAGCAGCCAGGACAGGGGGGCCTACGAGCAGTACTTC. This codes for CASSQDRGAYEQYF.

The rearrangement links TRBV5-6 to TRBJ1-3; 7 bases are a match to TRBD1. The CDR3 consists of 14 residues. V dropped 4 bases and J dropped 4; count of bases not matched to a gene: 5. Germline V lookup: CDR1 SGHDT, CDR2 YYEEEE. As DNA, the CDR3 is TGTGCCAGCAGCCCGGAGGGGGCAGGAAACACCATATATTTT. The encoded protein is CASSPEGAGNTIYF.

This clone was seen more than once but under ten times. The chain joins TRBV11-1 to TRBJ2-1; D possibly uses TRBD1 or TRBD2 (5 bases each). The V end lost 2 bases, the J end lost 6 bases, and 17 bases lay between the germline ends. The CDR3 spans 16 residues. CDR1 and CDR2 (germline): SGHAT, FQDESV (reference sequence). The CDR3 DNA reads as TGTGCCAGCAGCTTAATCCCCACAGGACTCGGCAATGAGCAGTTCTTC. It codes for CASSLIPTGLGNEQFF. Using reference TRBV11-1 and TRBJ2-1 for the parts outside the CDR3, the full variable domain is EAEVAQSPRYKITEKSQAVAFWCDPISGHATLYWYRQILGQGPELLVQFQDESVVDDSQLPKDRFSAERLKGVDSTLKIQPAELGDSAMYLCASSLIPTGLGNEQFFGPGTRLTVL.

The chain recombines TRBV5-6 with TRBJ2-1; weak D call: TRBD1 (6 bases). This CDR3 has 14 residues. The germline V gene has CDR1 SGHDT and CDR2 YYEEEE. With 2 bases removed from V and 8 bases from J, the gap between germline ends came to 14 bases. CDR3 coding DNA: TGTGCCAGCAGCTTCTTTACCTACAGGGATGAGCAGTTCTTC. Translation gives CASSFFTYRDEQFF.

The V gene is TRBV14, the J gene TRBJ2-1; 7 nucleotides align to TRBD2. CDR3 length: 15 amino acids. V dropped 2 bases and J dropped 3; count of bases not matched to a gene: 4. Germline V lookup: CDR1 SGHDN, CDR2 FVKESK. CDR3: CASSQSGDLYNEQFF. CDR3 DNA sequence: TGTGCCAGCAGCCAAAGCGGGGACCTCTACAATGAGCAGTTCTTC.

This clone was seen more than once but under ten times. The chain is built from TRBV9 and TRBJ2-5; 13 nucleotides match TRBD2. Looked up from germline, CDR1 is SGDLS and CDR2 is YYNGEE. CDR3 size: 18 residues. Trimming took 3 bases from V and 3 from J; bases not matched to a gene: 11. The CDR3 here is CASSGALPGLAGEETQYF. The CDR3 nucleotides read TGTGCCAGCAGCGGAGCACTCCCCGGACTAGCGGGGGAAGAGACCCAGTACTTC.

The chain links TRBV5-5 to TRBJ2-1; 9 bases align to TRBD2. V trimming: 3 bases; J trimming: 5 bases; junction bases outside the gene matches: 9. Germline V gene sequence: CDR1 SGHKS, CDR2 YYEKEE (reference sequence). The CDR3 length is 16 residues. For the CDR3, the DNA is TGTGCCAGCAGCTCGCGGTTTGTAGCGGGGGACAATGAGCAGTTCTTC. Encoded protein: CASSSRFVAGDNEQFF.

V and J are TRBV18 and TRBJ2-4, with D tentatively TRBD2 (7 bases). Trimming removed 1 base at V and 0 bases at J, with 13 bases between. Germline V CDR1 and CDR2: KGHSH, LQKENI. The CDR3 contains 17 residues. The CDR3 region has the DNA TGTGCCAGCTCACCACAAGGGGGGGCTGTAGCCAAAAACATTCAGTACTTC. Translation gives CASSPQGGAVAKNIQYF.

V and J are TRBV18 and TRBJ2-3; 7 bases agree with TRBD2. This CDR3 contains 17 residues. The germline V gene has CDR1 KGHSH and CDR2 LQKENI. The J segment lost 2 bases and the V segment lost 0 bases, leaving 8 bases of the junction unmatched. This CDR3 reads CASSPPGAGTLTDTQYF. In DNA, the CDR3 is TGTGCCAGCTCACCACCCGGAGCGGGGACCCTCACAGATACGCAGTATTTT.

The genes are TRBV6-1 and TRBJ1-4; perhaps TRBD1 as D (5 bases). From germline, CDR1 is MNHNS and CDR2 SASEGT. With 4 bases removed from V and 4 bases from J, the gap between germline ends came to 19 bases. The CDR3 is made up of 17 amino acids. The CDR3 bases are TGTGCCAGCAGTGGTTCAACCGCGGGACTGTTTAATGAAAAACTGTTTTTT. It yields the protein CASSGSTAGLFNEKLFF.

The chain recombines TRBV3-1 (or the pseudogene TRBV3-2) with TRBJ1-2, with D unresolved. CDR3 size: 15 residues. Germline assignment: CDR1 LGHDT and CDR2 YNNKEL (reference sequence). The V end was cut by 1 base, the J end by 0 bases, with 9 bases between. This CDR3 is CASSQGWAANYGYTF. Here the CDR3 DNA reads TGTGCCAGCAGCCAAGGTTGGGCCGCTAACTATGGCTACACCTTC.

The chain carries TRBV6-5 and TRBJ2-7, with D perhaps TRBD1 or TRBD2 (7 bases each). The germline V gene has CDR1 MNHEY and CDR2 SVGAGI. The ends were cut back, 5 bases at V and 2 bases at J, with 16 bases in the middle. The CDR3 is made up of 15 amino acids. CDR3 region: CASSPQGGGAYEQYF. In nucleotides, the CDR3 is TGTGCCAGCAGTCCGCAGGGGGGGGGAGCCTACGAGCAGTACTTC.

The chain recombines TRBV19 with TRBJ1-1; 7 bases match TRBD1. The V and J ends lost 6 bases and 2 bases, in that order; junction bases with no gene match: 3. The germline V gene has CDR1 LNHDA and CDR2 SQIVND (reference sequence). This CDR3 comprises 13 residues. The CDR3 sequence: CASRRQGNTEAFF. The CDR3 nucleotides are TGTGCCAGTAGGAGACAGGGTAACACTGAAGCTTTCTTT.

The chain links TRBV10-3 to TRBJ2-1; weak D call: TRBD2 (6 bases). Per germline, CDR1 ENHRY and CDR2 SYGVKD. The CDR3 is 14 residues long. Trimming pared 2 bases from V and 5 bases from J, leaving 10 bases between. CDR3 region: CAISEQGRHNEQFF. CDR3 bases: TGTGCCATCAGTGAGCAAGGGAGGCACAATGAGCAGTTCTTC.

In its sample, this clone was seen once. The chain is built from TRBV11-2 and TRBJ2-1, with a weak D call TRBD2 (6 bases). Germline CDR1 reads SGHAT; CDR2 reads FQNNGV. This CDR3 is 14 amino acids long. Trimming pared 3 bases from V and 3 bases from J, leaving 9 bases between. CDR3 in DNA: TGTGCCAGCAGCTTGGGGGGTTTCTACAATGAGCAGTTCTTC. Translation gives CASSLGGFYNEQFF. The full variable domain, its missing parts supplied by reference TRBV11-2 and TRBJ2-1, is EAGVAQSPRYKIIEKRQSVAFWCNPISGHATLYWYQQILGQGPKLLIQFQNNGVVDDSQLPKDRFSAERLKGVDSTLKIQPAKLEDSAVYLCASSLGGFYNEQFFGPGTRLTVL.

The chain combines TRBV15 with TRBJ2-1; the match to TRBD2 covers 10 bases. The CDR3 length is 16 residues. With 3 bases clipped from V and 3 bases from J, the junction kept 5 bases outside the gene matches. Germline CDR1 and CDR2: LNHNV and YYDKDF (reference sequence). The CDR3 sequence is CATSRGTSGVYNEQFF. As DNA, the CDR3 is TGTGCCACCAGCAGGGGTACTAGCGGGGTCTACAATGAGCAGTTCTTC.

J is TRBJ2-1 and V is TRBV5-1; TRBD2 matches 15 bases. CDR1 is SGHRS and CDR2 is YFSETQ in the germline V gene. J lost 1 base, V lost 3 bases, and 2 bases had no gene match. There are 17 residues in the CDR3. The CDR3 DNA sequence: TGCGCCAGCAGCTGGGGACTAGCGGGGGGATCCTACAATGAGCAGTTCTTC. Its protein is CASSWGLAGGSYNEQFF.